Listed below are T cell receptor beta chains from one sample, sequenced in a study of shared clonotypes between healthy human individuals. Data came from immunoSEQ multiplex PCR; TCRdb stores just in-frame clones and leaves some out. The sample yields millions of clones, roughly 91% seen once. The sample was naive CD8+ T cells from PBMCs. These receptor sequences come from a man between 18 and 35 years old in good health. Some clones in this sample may be carry-over from other donors' samples. Both conserved end residues are part of each CDR3. A D gene is named only where the DNA matches it firmly.

D	V	J	DNA	CDR3
TRBD2	TRBV2	TRBJ2-1	TGTGCCAGCACTCCGCCGGGACTACCTACCTACAATGAGCAGTTCTTC	CASTPPGLPTYNEQFF
.	TRBV18	TRBJ2-7	TGTGCCAGCTCACCACTTGTTGGACAGAGCTACGAGCAGTACTTC	CASSPLVGQSYEQYF
.	TRBV9	TRBJ2-5	TGTGCCAGCAGCGTAGGTGGGGAGACCCAGTACTTC	CASSVGGETQYF
.	TRBV10-3	TRBJ2-1	TGTGCCATCAGTGACCGGGGGTGGCTCAATGAGCAGTTCTTC	CAISDRGWLNEQFF
.	TRBV9	TRBJ2-6	TGTGCCAGCAGCCCCCTATCCCGGGCGGCCGGGGCCAACGTCCTGACTTTC	CASSPLSRAAGANVLTF
.	TRBV4-1	TRBJ2-7	TGCGCCAGCAGCCAGAGGGAACTAGGGTCCTACGAGCAGTACTTC	CASSQRELGSYEQYF
TRBD2	TRBV15	TRBJ2-5	TGTGCCACCAGCAGTCCTAGCGGGAGGGTTGGCGAGACCCAGTACTTC	CATSSPSGRVGETQYF
TRBD1	TRBV28	TRBJ1-3	TGTGCCAGCGTTCCCGCTCCTTCTACTCATAAACAGGGGGCGCTTGGAAACACCATATATTTT	CASVPAPSTHKQGALGNTIYF
TRBD2	TRBV6-1	TRBJ2-7	TGTGCCAGCAGTGCTTGGGGGGGTTACGAGCAGTACTTC	CASSAWGGYEQYF
.	TRBV5-4	TRBJ1-3	TGTGCCAGCAGCGAGACAGCTGGAAACACCATATATTTT	CASSETAGNTIYF